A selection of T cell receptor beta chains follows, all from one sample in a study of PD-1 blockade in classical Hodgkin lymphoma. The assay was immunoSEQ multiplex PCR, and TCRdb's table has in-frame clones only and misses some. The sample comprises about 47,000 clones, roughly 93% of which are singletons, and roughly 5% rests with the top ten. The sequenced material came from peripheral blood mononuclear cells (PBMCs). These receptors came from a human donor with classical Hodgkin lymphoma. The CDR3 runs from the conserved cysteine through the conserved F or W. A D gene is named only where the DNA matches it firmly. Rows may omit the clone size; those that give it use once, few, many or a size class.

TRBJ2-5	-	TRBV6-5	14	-	CASSYSNGRETQYF	TGTGCCAGCAGTTACTCGAACGGGCGAGAGACCCAGTACTTC
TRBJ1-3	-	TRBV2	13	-	CASSAATGNTIYF	TGTGCCAGCAGTGCCGCCACTGGAAACACCATATATTTT
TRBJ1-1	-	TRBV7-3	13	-	CASSHPDRPVAFF	TGTGCCAGCAGCCATCCGGACCGGCCCGTGGCTTTCTTT
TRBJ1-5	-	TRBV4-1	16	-	CASSQDITGGNQPQHF	TGCGCCAGCAGCCAAGATATAACAGGCGGCAATCAGCCCCAGCATTTT
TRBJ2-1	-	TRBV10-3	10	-	CAIGYNEQFF	TGTGCCATCGGTTACAATGAGCAGTTCTTC
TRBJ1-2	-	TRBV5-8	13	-	CASVWGTFYGYTF	TGTGCCAGCGTCTGGGGCACCTTTTATGGCTACACCTTC
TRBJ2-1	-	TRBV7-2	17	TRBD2	CASSLWASGIPYNEQFF	TGTGCCAGCAGCTTATGGGCTAGCGGGATTCCCTACAATGAGCAGTTCTTC
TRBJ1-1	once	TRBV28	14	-	CASSLRQGGTEAFF	TGTGCCAGCAGTTTACGGCAGGGCGGCACTGAAGCTTTCTTT
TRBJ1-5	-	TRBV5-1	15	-	CASSITGGLGQPQHF	TGCGCCAGCTCCATTACCGGGGGCTTGGGTCAGCCCCAGCATTTT
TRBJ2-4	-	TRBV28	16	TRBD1	CASSTQGAIAKNIQYF	TGTGCCAGCAGTACACAGGGGGCTATAGCCAAAAACATTCAGTACTTC
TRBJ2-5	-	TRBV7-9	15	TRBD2	CASSELANYQETQYF	TGTGCCAGCAGCGAACTAGCGAACTACCAAGAGACCCAGTACTTC
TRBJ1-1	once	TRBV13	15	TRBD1	CASSAFPRGRTEAFF	TGTGCCAGCAGCGCGTTCCCCAGGGGGCGGACTGAAGCTTTCTTT
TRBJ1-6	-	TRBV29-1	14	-	CSVLEGSEGSPLHF	TGCAGCGTCCTAGAGGGATCGGAGGGTTCACCCCTCCACTTT
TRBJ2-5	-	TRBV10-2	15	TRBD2	CASKGLAGGRETQYF	TGCGCCAGCAAGGGACTAGCGGGAGGGCGAGAGACCCAGTACTTC
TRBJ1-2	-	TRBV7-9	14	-	CASTFLRDNYGYTF	TGTGCCAGCACCTTCTTACGGGATAACTATGGCTACACCTTC
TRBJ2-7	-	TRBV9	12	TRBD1	CASIPGQAPSPF	TGTGCCAGCATCCCGGGACAGGCTCCTTCCCCCTTC
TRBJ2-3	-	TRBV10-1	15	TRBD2	CASSESNSGIDTQYF	TGCGCCAGCAGTGAGTCTAATAGCGGGATAGATACGCAGTATTTT
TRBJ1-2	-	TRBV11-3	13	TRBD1	CASSFGQGNGYTF	TGTGCCAGCAGCTTCGGACAGGGAAATGGCTACACCTTC
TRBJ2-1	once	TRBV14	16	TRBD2	CASSPPGSGGYNEQFF	TGTGCCAGCAGCCCCCCAGGCAGCGGGGGCTACAATGAGCAGTTCTTC
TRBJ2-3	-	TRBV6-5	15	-	CASSYSGTLPDTQYF	TGTGCCAGCAGTTACTCCGGGACTCTCCCAGATACGCAGTATTTT